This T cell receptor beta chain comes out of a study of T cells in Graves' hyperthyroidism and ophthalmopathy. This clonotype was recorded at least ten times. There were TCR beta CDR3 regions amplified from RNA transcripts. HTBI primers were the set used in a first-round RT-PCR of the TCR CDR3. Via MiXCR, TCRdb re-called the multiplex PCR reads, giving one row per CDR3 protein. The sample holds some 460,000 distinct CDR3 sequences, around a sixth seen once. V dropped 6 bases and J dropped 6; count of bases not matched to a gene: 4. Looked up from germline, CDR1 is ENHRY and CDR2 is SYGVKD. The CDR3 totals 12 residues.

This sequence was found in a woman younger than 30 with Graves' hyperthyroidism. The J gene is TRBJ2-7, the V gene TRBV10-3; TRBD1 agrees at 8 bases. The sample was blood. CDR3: CAIRAGGGEQYF. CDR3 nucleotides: TGTGCCATCAGGGCAGGGGGCGGCGAGCAGTACTTC.